This TCR beta chain originates from a study of circulating and synovial CD4+ cells in juvenile arthritis. Study-level points and caveats: Traditional Vbeta family usage analysis missed the pathogenic-like versus bulk difference. T cell genome counts differed by at least an order of magnitude between CPL and CD4 samples.

The germline V gene has CDR1 SQVTM and CDR2 ANQGSEA. CDR3 length: 12 amino acids. V dropped 7 bases and J dropped 9; count of bases not matched to a gene: 8. Method: immunoSEQ multiplex PCR; TCRdb's copy keeps in-frame clones and lacks some. The sample contains 30,000 to 40,000 clones, approximately 96% of which appear only once. Donors were patients with active juvenile idiopathic arthritis. On this clone: Its antigen remains unidentified.

The chain couples TRBV29-1 to TRBJ2-1; 8 bases match TRBD1. The receptor comes from a human donor with juvenile idiopathic arthritis. Source material: CD4+ T cells from blood. The CDR3 sequence: CSAGTGRSEQFF. The CDR3 DNA sequence: TGCAGCGCTGGGACAGGTAGGAGTGAGCAGTTCTTC.